This entry lists 21 T cell receptor beta chains sequenced from one sample in a study of tumor-infiltrating lymphocytes in glioblastoma multiforme (dated by TCRdb to between 2016 and 2019). TCRdb shows the sequencer as Illumina HiSeq 2500. A modified ARM-PCR protocol with multiple V-beta primers and a C-beta primer was used to build TCRB libraries from RNA via three nested multiplex PCR rounds. The raw public data were reprocessed by TCRdb itself: fastp quality trimming at Q25, MiXCR clonotype calling, in-frame beta chains only. Every entry covers one CDR3 protein and lists the most common genes and DNA from its rows. This sample lists some 32,000 distinct CDR3 sequences; under 70% were detected once. Approximately 33% of the sample comes from the top ten. The sequenced sample was brain tumor tissue. These receptor sequences come from a male donor with glioblastoma.

This clonotype was seen once. The CDR3 does not end in the conserved phenylalanine or tryptophan, so this is likely a read error. The chain couples TRBV12-3 or TRBV12-4 to TRBJ1-5; 7 nucleotides line up with TRBD1. This CDR3 is 15 amino acids long. DNA of the CDR3: TGTGTCAGCAGTGACGACAGGGTTAGCAATCAGCCCCAGCATTAT. Translation gives CVSSDDRVSNQPQHY.

The CDR3 region has the DNA TGCAGCGTTGGGGGGGGCCCACACTACGAGCAGTACTTC. Translating gives CSVGGGPHYEQYF. V and J are TRBV29-1 and TRBJ2-7, with D possibly matching TRBD2 (7 bases). The germline V and J ends were trimmed by 4 bases and 3 bases, with 13 bases remaining between them. From germline, CDR1 is SQVTM and CDR2 ANQGSEA. CDR3 length: 13 amino acids.

The chain recombines TRBV5-1 with TRBJ2-2, with 9 bases lining up with TRBD1. Trimming at V came to 4 bases and at J to 2 bases, leaving 9 bases not matched to a gene. The CDR3 is 17 amino acids. The V gene's germline CDR1 is SGHRS and CDR2 YFSETQ. The CDR3 coding sequence is TGCGCCAGCAGCCCGGCCGCGGGACAGGGTAACACCGGGGAGCTGTTTTTT. Its translation is CASSPAAGQGNTGELFF.

With regard to this clonotype: At one end the junction does not follow the germline gene, possibly because of a read error. CDR3 in amino acids: CSGVQTGINIQYF. CDR3 DNA sequence: TGCAGCGGGGTTCAAACGGGAATAAACATTCAGTATTTC. The V and J genes are TRBV29-1 and TRBJ2-4, with D possibly TRBD2 on 5 matching bases. This CDR3 is 13 amino acids long. Germline V gene sequence: CDR1 SQVTM, CDR2 ANQGSEA. The whole variable domain, filled in from reference TRBV29-1 and TRBJ2-4, reads SAVISQKPSRDICQRGTSLTIQCQVDSQVTMMFWYRQQPGQSLTLIATANQGSEATYESGFVIDKFPISRPNLTFSTLTVSNMSPEDSSIYLCSGVQTGINIQYFGAGTRLSVL.

In its sample, this clonotype was seen many times. The J gene is TRBJ2-1, the V gene TRBV7-3, with a tentative D call TRBD2 (5 bases). The CDR3 totals 14 residues. CDR1 and CDR2 (germline): SGHTA, FQGTGA. Trimming took off 8 bases at V and 0 bases at J, with 11 bases between the two ends. CDR3 loop: CASLEDYSYNEQFF. The DNA of the CDR3 is TGTGCCAGCTTGGAAGACTACTCCTACAATGAGCAGTTCTTC. Variable domain in full (rest from reference TRBV7-3 and TRBJ2-1): GAGVSQTPSNKVTEKGKYVELRCDPISGHTALYWYRQSLGQGPEFLIYFQGTGAADDSGLPNDRFFAVRPEGSVSTLKIQRTERGDSAVYLCASLEDYSYNEQFFGPGTRLTVL.

The chain links TRBV11-2 to TRBJ2-5; D is undetermined. Germline V lookup: CDR1 SGHAT, CDR2 FQNNGV. V shed 8 bases and J shed 2 bases, with 15 bases lying between them. The CDR3 runs 14 residues. In DNA, the CDR3 is TGTGCCAGCCGCCGTAGGAGAGGTCAAGAGACCCAGTACTTC. It encodes CASRRRRGQETQYF.

Concerning this clonotype itself: The conserved phenylalanine or tryptophan is not found at the CDR3 terminus, so this likely reflects a read error. No DNA is shown, since the ends of the CDR3 on it are uncertain; the CDR3 is the one TCRdb lists. CDR3 sequence reads: CASSEDSNTGELLS. V usage is TRBV4-3 and J usage is TRBJ2-2; TRBD1, the D gene given by the table, was not confirmed from the DNA. The CDR3 totals 14 residues, both ends included. The germline gives CDR1 LGHNA, CDR2 YSLEER.

The chain employs TRBV29-1 and TRBJ1-1; D is uncertain. CDR1 is SQVTM, CDR2 ANQGSEA, per germline. CDR3 size: 12 residues. Deletions cut 5 bases from V and 2 bases from J, with 9 bases between. CDR3 protein: CSVCRRNTEAFF. CDR3 bases: TGCAGCGTTTGCCGGCGTAACACTGAAGCTTTCTTT.

About this clonotype: Germline and junction disagree at one end, which may indicate a read error. The chain uses TRBV20-1 and TRBJ1-2; tentative D call: TRBD1 (6 bases). The germline V gene encodes CDR1 DFQATT and CDR2 SNEGSKA (reference sequence). This CDR3 is built from 16 residues. CDR3 protein: CSASAQGKNRDCGCTF. The CDR3 bases are TGCAGTGCTAGTGCCCAAGGGAAAAACAGGGACTGTGGCTGCACCTTC.

This clonotype was seen once. Compared with germline, one end of the junction differs, possibly owing to a read error. J is TRBJ2-3 and V is TRBV6-5, with D tentatively TRBD1 (6 bases). Germline CDR1 reads MNHEY; CDR2 reads SVGAGI. This CDR3 has 15 residues. The CDR3 loop reads CASTPRVVRTDTQYF. CDR3 nucleotide sequence: TGTGCCAGCACCCCCAGAGTGGTGAGGACAGATACGCAGTATTTC.

On this clonotype itself: The junction departs from the called germline gene at one end, perhaps through a read error. The CDR3 protein is CAGSFSGSGELFF. The CDR3 DNA reads TGTGCCGGCAGCTTTTCGGGGTCCGGGGAGCTGTTTTTT. The chain employs TRBV11-2 and TRBJ2-2; possibly TRBD2 for D (5 bases). The CDR3 consists of 13 residues. In germline, CDR1 is SGHAT, CDR2 FQNNGV.

J is TRBJ2-5 and V is TRBV7-9; D gene uncertain. Germline V lookup: CDR1 SEHNR, CDR2 FQNEAQ (reference sequence). The V end lost 5 bases, the J end lost 1 base, and 5 bases lay between the germline ends. CDR3 size: 12 residues. CDR3 bases: TGTGCCAGCAGCCGGACCCAAGAGACCCAGTACTTC. This translates into CASSRTQETQYF.

For this clonotype: This is likely a read error, given that the CDR3 carries no conserved phenylalanine or tryptophan at its end. The chain has TRBV29-1 and TRBJ2-3; D is unclear. Germline CDR1 and CDR2: SQVTM and ANQGSEA. This CDR3 has 14 amino acids. The CDR3 is CSVEAPGSPDTQYS. For the CDR3, the DNA is TGCAGCGTTGAAGCCCCAGGAAGTCCAGATACACAGTATTCT.

Comments on this clonotype: This is likely a read error, given that the CDR3 carries no conserved phenylalanine or tryptophan at its end. V is TRBV4-1 and J is TRBJ2-7; D perhaps matches TRBD1 (5 bases). V was shortened by 4 bases and J by 2 bases, with 18 bases between the two germline ends. The germline V gene encodes CDR1 MGHRA and CDR2 YSYEKL. The CDR3 runs to 16 residues. The CDR3 protein is CASSRVAVKGAYEQYS. The CDR3 nucleotides are TGCGCCAGCAGCCGAGTTGCGGTTAAAGGGGCCTACGAGCAGTACTCC.

On this clonotype: A single base separates this from a much larger clone, so it may be a read error. The chain employs TRBV5-1 and TRBJ1-1; tentative D call: TRBD1 (5 bases). The CDR3 totals 14 residues. Germline loops: CDR1 SGHRS, CDR2 YFSETQ. The CDR3 DNA reads TGCGCCAGCCGCTTTGGGGGGGACCACACTGAAGCTTTCTTT. It translates to CASRFGGDHTEAFF. Full variable domain (outside the CDR3, taken from reference TRBV5-1 and TRBJ1-1): KAGVTQTPRYLIKTRGQQVTLSCSPISGHRSVSWYQQTPGQGLQFLFEYFSETQRNKGNFPGRFSGRQFSNSRSEMNVSTLELGDSALYLCASRFGGDHTEAFFGQGTRLTVV.

The rearrangement links TRBV20-1 to TRBJ2-7, with 9 bases matching TRBD2. V lost 3 bases to trimming and J lost 2 bases; unmatched junction nucleotides: 5. The CDR3 contains 14 residues. Germline-derived CDR1 and CDR2 are DFQATT and SNEGSKA (reference sequence). This chain's CDR3 is CSASSTSGTYEQYF. Written as DNA, the CDR3 is TGCAGTGCTAGTTCGACTAGCGGAACCTACGAGCAGTACTTC.

V usage is TRBV11-2 and J usage is TRBJ2-7; D is unclear. V was shortened by 1 base and J by 4 bases, with 20 bases between the two germline ends. This CDR3 is built from 17 residues. Germline loops: CDR1 SGHAT, CDR2 FQNNGV. CDR3 in DNA: TGTGCCAGCAGCTTAGGCCCCGGTACCGAATACAATTACGAGCAGTACTTC. It is translated as CASSLGPGTEYNYEQYF. The full variable domain, rest sourced from reference TRBV11-2 and TRBJ2-7, is EAGVAQSPRYKIIEKRQSVAFWCNPISGHATLYWYQQILGQGPKLLIQFQNNGVVDDSQLPKDRFSAERLKGVDSTLKIQPAKLEDSAVYLCASSLGPGTEYNYEQYFGPGTRLTVT.

This clonotype has more than one count but fewer than ten. V gene TRBV24-1 combines with J gene TRBJ2-7; no firm D call. Germline values: CDR1 KGHDR, CDR2 SFDVKD. CDR3 size: 13 residues. The V end lost 8 bases, the J end lost 2 bases, and 12 bases lay between the germline ends. This CDR3 is CATMASSPYEQYF. CDR3 coding DNA: TGTGCCACCATGGCCAGTTCTCCCTACGAGCAGTACTTC.

This clonotype was seen many times. This chain connects TRBV5-1 to TRBJ2-2; 8 nucleotides match TRBD1. Germline V lookup: CDR1 SGHRS, CDR2 YFSETQ. J was trimmed by 1 base and V by 4 bases; bases with no gene match: 3. CDR3 length equals 15 residues. CDR3 coding DNA: TGCGCCAGCAGCCCAACAGGGGGGAACACCGGGGAGCTGTTTTTT. Translating it yields CASSPTGGNTGELFF.

V gene TRBV10-2 combines with J gene TRBJ1-1; TRBD1 aligns across 7 bases. The V gene's germline CDR1 is WSHSY and CDR2 SAAADI. This CDR3 region has 16 residues. Losses at the gene ends were 3 bases for V and 0 bases for J; bases not matched to a gene: 7. The chain's CDR3 is CASSERNRGMNTEAFF. The CDR3 coding sequence is TGCGCCAGCAGTGAACGGAACAGGGGAATGAACACTGAAGCTTTCTTT.

This chain joins TRBV20-1 and TRBJ2-7, with a possible D match to TRBD2 (5 bases). The CDR3 consists of 14 residues. CDR1 and CDR2 from the germline V gene are DFQATT and SNEGSKA (reference sequence). The V end lost 0 bases, the J end lost 4 bases, and 13 bases lay between the germline ends. The CDR3: CSARELGARYEQYF. CDR3 DNA: TGCAGTGCTAGAGAGCTGGGAGCCAGATACGAGCAGTACTTC.